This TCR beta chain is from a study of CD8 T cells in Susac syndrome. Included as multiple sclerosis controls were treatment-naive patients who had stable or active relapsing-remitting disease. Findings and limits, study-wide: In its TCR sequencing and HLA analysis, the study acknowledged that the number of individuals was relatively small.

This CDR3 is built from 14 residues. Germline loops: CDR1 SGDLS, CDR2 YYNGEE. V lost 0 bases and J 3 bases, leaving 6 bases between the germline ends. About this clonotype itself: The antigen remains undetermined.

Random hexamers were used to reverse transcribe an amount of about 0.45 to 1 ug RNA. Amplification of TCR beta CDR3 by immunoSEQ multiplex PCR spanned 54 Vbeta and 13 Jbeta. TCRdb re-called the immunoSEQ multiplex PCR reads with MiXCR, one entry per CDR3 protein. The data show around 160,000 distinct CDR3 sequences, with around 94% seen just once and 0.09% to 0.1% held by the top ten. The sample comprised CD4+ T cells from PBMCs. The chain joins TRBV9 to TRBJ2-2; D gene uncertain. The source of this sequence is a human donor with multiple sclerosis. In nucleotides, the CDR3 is TGTGCCAGCAGCGTAGTAGGTGACACCGGGGAGCTGTTTTTT. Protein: CASSVVGDTGELFF.